These T cell receptor beta chains were read from a single sample in a study of cytomegalovirus exposure and HLA in healthy donors. Measured with immunoSEQ multiplex PCR; TCRdb has only the in-frame clones, and not every one. The table shows approximately 180,000 clones, with around nine tenths occurring only once. Source material: PBMCs. The receptors derive from a young man in good health and CMV-seropositive. Each CDR3 is given with its conserved first and last residue. Fields, in order: clone size, V gene, D gene, J gene, CDR3 DNA, CDR3 protein. D genes are given only for firm matches. A row's size may be missing; if present it is once, few, many or a size class.

>NA|TRBV6-5|NA|TRBJ2-7
TGTGCCAGCAGTTACTCGAAAGACAGGCCCTCCTACGAGCAGTACTTC
CASSYSKDRPSYEQYF
>NA|TRBV19|TRBD2|TRBJ2-7
TGTGCCAGTAGTACCCTAGCGGGAGAAGTCTCCTACGAGCAGTACTTC
CASSTLAGEVSYEQYF
>NA|TRBV6-5|NA|TRBJ1-5
TGTGCCAGCAGTTACTCGAGCAGGGTCGATCAGCCCCAGCATTTT
CASSYSSRVDQPQHF
>once|TRBV4-1|NA|TRBJ2-7
TGCGCCAGCAGCCAAGGGCCCTACGAGCAGTACTTC
CASSQGPYEQYF
>NA|TRBV27|TRBD2|TRBJ2-3
TGTGCCAGCAGACGGGGGGAGGATACGCAGTATTTT
CASRRGEDTQYF
>NA|TRBV6-6|NA|TRBJ1-1
TGTGCCAGCAGCTCGGACATTTCGAACACTGAAGCTTTCTTT
CASSSDISNTEAFF
>NA|TRBV2|TRBD1|TRBJ2-5
TGTGCCAGCAGCCCAAGGACAGGGGTGGAGACCCAGTACTTC
CASSPRTGVETQYF
>NA|TRBV27|TRBD1|TRBJ2-3
TGTGCCAGCACACGGACAGGGATGGGAATTCTAGATACGCAGTATTTT
CASTRTGMGILDTQYF
>NA|TRBV6-5|NA|TRBJ1-2
TGTGCCAGCAGTTACTGGGGGGAATCCGGTGGCTACACCTTC
CASSYWGESGGYTF
>NA|TRBV5-1|NA|TRBJ1-2
TGCGCCAGCAGCTTGTGGAGAGGGGAGGATGGCTACACCTTC
CASSLWRGEDGYTF
>NA|TRBV5-1|TRBD1|TRBJ1-2
TGCGCCAGCAGCCTAGGACAGGGCAGCGGCTACACCTTC
CASSLGQGSGYTF
>NA|TRBV7-9|TRBD1|TRBJ2-3
TGTGCCAGCTTGCCAGGGGGAGCAGATACGCAGTATTTT
CASLPGGADTQYF
>NA|TRBV6-5|TRBD1|TRBJ1-1
TGTGCCAGCAGAGAGACAGGGTCCACTGAAGCTTTCTTT
CASRETGSTEAFF
>NA|TRBV21-1|NA|TRBJ1-1
TGTGCCAGCAGCGAAAAACTGACAGGGGCGATAACTGAAGCTTTCTTT
CASSEKLTGAITEAFF
>NA|TRBV5-1|TRBD1|TRBJ2-1
TGCGCCAGCAGCTTGGAGGGACAGGGGAATGAGCAGTTCTTC
CASSLEGQGNEQFF
>NA|TRBV7-2|TRBD1|TRBJ1-4
TGTGCCAGCAGTTTCGACGGGACAGGTGAAAAACTGTTTTTT
CASSFDGTGEKLFF
>NA|TRBV7-9|TRBD2|TRBJ2-1
TGTGCCAGCAGCTTAGGACTAGCCAATGAGCAGTTCTTC
CASSLGLANEQFF
>NA|TRBV5-1|NA|TRBJ2-4
TGCGCCAGCAGCTTGGGGGGCGTGCTGCATGCCTCCAAAAACATTCAGTACTTC
CASSLGGVLHASKNIQYF
>NA|TRBV7-3|NA|TRBJ2-1
TGTGCCAGCAGCGTCGCGAGCTCCTACAATGAGCAGTTCTTC
CASSVASSYNEQFF
>NA|TRBV11-2|TRBD2|TRBJ2-3
TGTGCCAGCAGCTCGGGACTATTTTCGGATACGCAGTATTTT
CASSSGLFSDTQYF
>NA|TRBV7-9|TRBD2|TRBJ2-7
TGTGCCAGCTCGGACGGGAGGGTCTACGAGCAGTACTTC
CASSDGRVYEQYF
>NA|TRBV2|NA|TRBJ1-4
TGTGCCAGCGGCGGGGCAGTTAATGAAAAACTGTTTTTT
CASGGAVNEKLFF
>NA|TRBV6-1|TRBD1|TRBJ1-5
TGTGCCAGCAACACCGGACAGGGCAATCAGCCCCAGCATTTT
CASNTGQGNQPQHF
>NA|TRBV30|NA|TRBJ2-7
TGTGCCTGGAGTGTATGGGGCGGGCAGTACTTC
CAWSVWGGQYF
>NA|TRBV6-5|NA|TRBJ1-2
TGTGCCAGCAGTTACTCTCAGGGAGGTGCCTATGGCTACACCTTC
CASSYSQGGAYGYTF
>NA|TRBV2|TRBD1|TRBJ1-2
TGTGCCAGCAGAACCGGGACAGGGTCTAACTATGGCTACACCTTC
CASRTGTGSNYGYTF
>NA|TRBV7-2|NA|TRBJ2-7
TGTGCCAGCAGCTCCCTAGGAACCTACGAGCAGTACTTC
CASSSLGTYEQYF
>NA|TRBV4-2|TRBD1|TRBJ2-3
TGTGCCAGCAGCCAAGCGACCACCGGGACAGGGAGCACAGATACGCAGTATTTT
CASSQATTGTGSTDTQYF
>NA|TRBV28|TRBD2|TRBJ2-1
TGTGCCAGCAGTTCGTTAGCGGGAGGGCCAAACAATGAGCAGTTCTTC
CASSSLAGGPNNEQFF
>NA|TRBV5-6|TRBD1|TRBJ2-6
TGTGCCAGCATCAAAAAGGACAGGGCCATCTCTGGGGCCAACGTCCTGACTTTC
CASIKKDRAISGANVLTF
>NA|TRBV4-3|TRBD2|TRBJ2-7
TGCGCCAGCAGCCAGGGGACTAGCGGGCGGGACGAGCAGTACTTC
CASSQGTSGRDEQYF
>NA|TRBV11-1|NA|TRBJ2-3
TGTGCCAGCAGCTTCCACAGGGGCACAGATACGCAGTATTTT
CASSFHRGTDTQYF
>NA|TRBV10-1|NA|TRBJ2-7
TGCGCCAGCAGCGGGGCCGGGACACCACCCTACGAGCAGTACTTC
CASSGAGTPPYEQYF
>NA|TRBV4-1|NA|TRBJ2-7
TGCGCCAGCAGCTCCGGGGGTGGCGAGCAGTACTTC
CASSSGGGEQYF
>NA|TRBV13|NA|TRBJ2-1
TGTGCCAGCAGCTTAGGAGGGATGACTAGCTCCTACAATGAGCAGTTCTTC
CASSLGGMTSSYNEQFF
>NA|TRBV4-1|TRBD2|TRBJ2-7
TGCGCCAGCAGCCAACCAGGAGCGGGAGTTGGCTACGAGCAGTACTTC
CASSQPGAGVGYEQYF
>NA|TRBV5-1|TRBD1|TRBJ2-2
TGCGCCAGCAGCCCCGGACAGGGGGATGGCGGGGAGCTGTTTTTT
CASSPGQGDGGELFF
>few|TRBV6-5|NA|TRBJ2-4
TGTGCCAGCAGTTACTCGGGGAGGACAGGACTTTACTTC
CASSYSGRTGLYF
>NA|TRBV6-1|NA|TRBJ1-4
TGTGCCAGCTGTCACCCCGACAGGCAACTGTTTTTT
CASCHPDRQLFF
>NA|TRBV9|NA|TRBJ1-2
TGTGCCAGCAGCAGACGGGTCTATGGCTACACCTTC
CASSRRVYGYTF
>NA|TRBV4-1|NA|TRBJ1-6
TGCGCCAGCAGCCAAGAACCGTCAGTAGCGGGTAATTCACCCCTCCACTTT
CASSQEPSVAGNSPLHF
>NA|TRBV5-4|NA|TRBJ2-1
TGTGCCAGCAGCTTCCCGCGGACAGTGAGCTCCTACAATGAGCAGTTCTTC
CASSFPRTVSSYNEQFF
>NA|TRBV7-3|TRBD2|TRBJ2-5
TGTGCCAGCAGCTTCGTAGCGGGAGGACAAGAGACCCAGTACTTC
CASSFVAGGQETQYF
>NA|TRBV29-1|NA|TRBJ2-1
TGCAGCGTTGAAGAGGCGGGTGATGAGCAGTTCTTC
CSVEEAGDEQFF
>NA|TRBV27|TRBD2|TRBJ2-1
TGTGCCAGCCGAAGCGGGAGTAGGTACAATGAGCAGTTCTTC
CASRSGSRYNEQFF
>NA|TRBV6-5|NA|TRBJ1-2
TGTGCCAGCAGTTACTCTGGTAGGGAGTTTGGCTATGGCTACACCTTC
CASSYSGREFGYGYTF
>NA|TRBV9|NA|TRBJ1-1
TGTGCCAGCAGCGGGAACAAGGAGTGGAACACTGAAGCTTTCTTT
CASSGNKEWNTEAFF
>once|TRBV13|NA|TRBJ2-7
TGTGCCAGCAGCTGGGCTCCCTACGAGCAGTACTTC
CASSWAPYEQYF
>NA|TRBV5-1|TRBD1|TRBJ1-2
TGCGCCAGCAGCAAAGGACAGGGGGTCTATGGCTACACCTTC
CASSKGQGVYGYTF
>NA|TRBV6-4|NA|TRBJ2-1
TGTGCCAGCAGTGAGGAGGAATCGGTTAAAGAGCAGTTCTTC
CASSEEESVKEQFF
>few|TRBV5-1|TRBD1|TRBJ1-1
TGCGCCAGCAGCTTGGGCACAGGGGCTAGTGAAGCTTTCTTT
CASSLGTGASEAFF
>NA|TRBV2|TRBD2|TRBJ2-5
TGTGCCAGCAGAGCGACTAGCGGAGGGACCCAGTACTTC
CASRATSGGTQYF
>once|TRBV28|NA|TRBJ2-7
TGTGCCAGCAGTTTATGGGCTAGCCGACCTTACGAGCAGTACTTC
CASSLWASRPYEQYF